These 21 T cell receptor beta chains were sequenced from one sample in a study of T cells after yellow fever vaccination. MiXCR was run by TCRdb on the 5' RACE reads, yielding one entry per CDR3 protein. The profile shows hundreds of thousands of distinct CDR3 sequences, roughly 13% of them singletons. Sequenced material: PBMCs, taken on the day of the yellow fever booster vaccination. The receptors here all came from a man between 25 and 39 years old who received the YFV17D yellow fever vaccine.

This clonotype turned up a few times. The chain couples TRBV7-9 to TRBJ1-1; the D is unclear. Looked up from germline, CDR1 is SEHNR and CDR2 is FQNEAQ (reference sequence). V lost 1 base and J lost 1, with 7 bases in between. CDR3 length: 14 residues. Written as DNA, the CDR3 is TGTGCCAGCAGCTTAGAGATTGAGAACACTGAAGCTTTCTTT. Its translation is CASSLEIENTEAFF.

The genes are TRBV27 and TRBJ1-4, with D perhaps TRBD1 (5 bases). CDR1 is MNHEY and CDR2 is SMNVEV in the germline V gene (reference sequence). V dropped 6 bases and J dropped 0 bases, with 14 bases sitting between them. CDR3 length equals 16 residues. CDR3 region: CASSNTRGATNEKLFF. CDR3 sequence (DNA): TGTGCCAGCAGCAATACCCGGGGGGCAACTAATGAAAAACTGTTTTTT.

The sample holds a few counts of this clonotype. This chain connects TRBV24-1 to TRBJ2-1, with D possibly TRBD2 on 5 matching bases. The CDR3 covers 13 residues. The germline V and J ends were trimmed by 4 bases and 4 bases, with 7 bases remaining between them. The germline V gene encodes CDR1 KGHDR and CDR2 SFDVKD. The CDR3 region is CATSEGRYNEQFF. CDR3 in DNA: TGTGCCACCAGTGAAGGGAGATACAATGAGCAGTTCTTC.

This clonotype was seen only a few times. The CDR3 spells CASSYSREGDNEQFF. CDR3 DNA: TGTGCCAGCAGTTACTCGCGGGAGGGCGACAATGAGCAGTTCTTC. The chain carries TRBV6-5 and TRBJ2-1; 9 bases map to TRBD2. V trimming: 0 bases; J trimming: 5 bases; junction bases outside the gene matches: 2. Germline CDR1 is MNHEY and CDR2 is SVGAGI. This CDR3 is 15 amino acids long.

Ten or more counts support this clonotype. The chain uses TRBV7-6 and TRBJ2-7; 9 bases agree with TRBD2. Per germline, CDR1 SGHVS and CDR2 FNYEAQ. V dropped 4 bases and J dropped 5; count of bases not matched to a gene: 6. The CDR3 length is 14 residues. The DNA of the CDR3 is TGTGCCAGCAGCTCGGGACTAGCTTCCCACGAGCAGTACTTC. Translated, it gives CASSSGLASHEQYF.

This clonotype was found a few times. The CDR3, as DNA: TGTGCCAGCAGCTTGGCGGGGACCATGAACACTGAAGCTTTCTTT. Its translation: CASSLAGTMNTEAFF. The chain employs TRBV5-6 and TRBJ1-1, with D perhaps TRBD1 (5 bases). CDR3 length: 15 amino acids. V was clipped by 0 bases and J by 0 bases, with 9 bases between them. Germline CDR1 is SGHDT and CDR2 is YYEEEE.

V gene TRBV4-1 combines with J gene TRBJ1-2; 9 bases are a match to TRBD1. V shed 3 bases, J shed 7 bases, and the junction held 18 bases outside the gene matches. This CDR3 is 18 amino acids long. Germline V CDR1 and CDR2: MGHRA, YSYEKL. Here the CDR3 reads CASSQTMASRTGVSGYTF. The CDR3 nucleotides are TGCGCCAGCAGCCAGACGATGGCTTCCCGGACAGGGGTATCTGGCTACACCTTC.

This clonotype was seen a few times. This sequence joins TRBV20-1 and TRBJ2-7; 7 bases align to TRBD2. The CDR3 sequence is 14 residues long. Germline CDR1 DFQATT, CDR2 SNEGSKA (reference sequence). J gave up 0 bases and V 7 bases, and 9 bases lay outside the gene matches. The DNA for the CDR3 is TGCAGTGTCCAGACTAGCTCCAACTCCTACGAGCAGTACTTC. Protein product: CSVQTSSNSYEQYF.

This clonotype occurred a few times. CDR3 protein: CASNRQGHTEAFF. The CDR3 DNA sequence: TGTGCCAGCAATCGACAGGGCCACACTGAAGCTTTCTTT. The rearrangement joins TRBV6-1 to TRBJ1-1; TRBD1 matches 7 bases. Looked up from germline, CDR1 is MNHNS and CDR2 is SASEGT. The V gene end was trimmed by 7 bases and the J gene end by 3 bases; junction bases not matched to a gene: 5. The CDR3 has 13 residues.

The sample holds many counts of this clonotype. The chain carries TRBV7-8 and TRBJ2-1; D may be TRBD2 (6 bases). The V gene lost 3 bases and the J gene lost 8 bases, with 8 bases spanning the gap. CDR1 and CDR2 (germline): SGHVS, FQNEAQ. The CDR3 sequence is 12 residues long. The CDR3 coding sequence is TGTGCCAGCAGCTTCGCGGGATATGAGCAGTTCTTC. Amino acid sequence: CASSFAGYEQFF.

The table lists this clonotype with a few counts. The chain couples TRBV20-1 to TRBJ2-1; D gene ambiguous. Germline CDR1 DFQATT, CDR2 SNEGSKA (reference sequence). Trimming cost V 2 bases and J 10 bases, with 9 bases left between them. CDR3 length: 11 amino acids. The CDR3 DNA reads TGCAGTGCTAGAAGCTCCCTCGAGCAGTTCTTC. This translates into CSARSSLEQFF.

This clonotype has just a few counts. This chain connects TRBV29-1 to TRBJ2-3, with a weak D call TRBD1 (6 bases). The CDR3 totals 14 residues. CDR1 is SQVTM and CDR2 is ANQGSEA in the germline V gene. V was shortened by 3 bases and J by 5 bases, with 15 bases between the two germline ends. In DNA, the CDR3 is TGCAGCGTTGACCGCCCGGGACATGAAGATACGCAGTATTTT. It is translated as CSVDRPGHEDTQYF.

The chain has TRBV6-5 and TRBJ1-1, with no clear D. The CDR3 is 11 residues long. The ends were cut back, 7 bases at V and 9 bases at J, with 12 bases in the middle. Germline V gene lookup returns CDR1 MNHEY and CDR2 SVGAGI. As DNA, the CDR3 is TGTGCCAGCATACGGGGTGCAAAAGCTTTCTTT. It specifies CASIRGAKAFF.

This clonotype came up a few times. J is TRBJ2-2 and V is TRBV12-3 or TRBV12-4, with D perhaps matching TRBD1 (6 bases). The CDR3 extends over 16 amino acids. V was trimmed by 6 bases and J by 5 bases, leaving 19 bases between them. The CDR3: CASSPRRNRETGELFF. In nucleotides, the CDR3 is TGTGCCAGCAGCCCTAGGAGGAACAGGGAGACCGGGGAGCTGTTTTTT.

This clonotype came up a few times. The chain uses TRBV5-1 and TRBJ2-3, with 7 positions matching TRBD1. The junction had 11 bases not matched to a gene; V was cut back by 4 bases and J by 0 bases. Germline CDR1 is SGHRS and CDR2 is YFSETQ. The CDR3 loop spans 17 amino acids. CDR3 sequence: CASSQGQPAASTDTQYF. DNA of the CDR3: TGCGCCAGCAGCCAGGGACAGCCAGCGGCAAGCACAGATACGCAGTATTTT.

The chain uses TRBV9 and TRBJ2-2; 11 positions match TRBD2. Unmatched junction bases numbered 5, after V lost 3 bases and J lost 7 bases. The V gene's germline CDR1 is SGDLS and CDR2 YYNGEE. The CDR3 covers 15 residues. The CDR3 loop is CASSGGLAELGELFF. The DNA of the CDR3 is TGTGCCAGCAGCGGGGGACTAGCGGAACTCGGGGAGCTGTTTTTT.

A few counts support this clonotype. The chain links TRBV20-1 to TRBJ2-7; possible D gene TRBD2, 5 bases. The CDR3 sequence is 12 residues long. Germline CDR1 and CDR2: DFQATT and SNEGSKA (reference sequence). The V and J ends lost 3 bases and 6 bases respectively, with 12 bases between them. The CDR3 nucleotides read TGCAGTGCTAGCGGGGTCGTGTTCGAGCAGTACTTC. This gives the protein CSASGVVFEQYF.

This clonotype occurred a few times. This sequence joins TRBV29-1 and TRBJ2-3, with 9 bases lining up with TRBD1. V was clipped by 5 bases and J by 4 bases; unmatched bases: 4. Germline CDR1 SQVTM, CDR2 ANQGSEA. The CDR3 is 13 amino acids. The CDR3: CSVTGGGADTQYF. DNA of the CDR3: TGCAGCGTTACAGGGGGCGGCGCAGATACGCAGTATTTT.

Many counts were recorded for this clonotype. The CDR3 region is CASSYDSKETQYF. CDR3 nucleotide sequence: TGTGCCAGCAGTTACGACAGCAAAGAGACCCAGTACTTC. V usage is TRBV3-1 and J usage is TRBJ2-5; a possible D gene is TRBD1 (5 bases). The CDR3 has 13 amino acids. The germline V gene has CDR1 LGHDT and CDR2 YNNKEL (reference sequence). V lost 6 bases and J lost 3, with 11 bases in between.

This clonotype was counted a few times. The chain links TRBV7-2 to TRBJ1-5; D unresolved. The CDR3 runs to 15 residues. V dropped 1 base and J dropped 2 bases, with 9 bases sitting between them. Germline V gene sequence: CDR1 SGHTA, CDR2 FQGNSA. In DNA form, the CDR3 reads TGTGCCAGCAGCTTAGACGTGGGCCGCAATCAGCCCCAGCATTTT. This gives the protein CASSLDVGRNQPQHF.

The gene calls are TRBV7-8 and TRBJ2-2; tentative D call: TRBD1 (6 bases). CDR1 is SGHVS, CDR2 FQNEAQ, per germline. Deletions cut 5 bases from V and 4 bases from J, with 14 bases between. The CDR3 is made up of 15 amino acids. CDR3 sequence: CASSLQQGGTGELFF. The CDR3 bases are TGTGCCAGCAGCCTCCAACAGGGTGGCACCGGGGAGCTGTTTTTT.